A single sample is the source of the 21 T cell receptor beta chains below, sequenced in a study of blood T cell repertoires in COVID-19. Sequenced by immunoSEQ multiplex PCR; TCRdb stores in-frame clones only, minus some. The data show about 160,000 clones, roughly 90% seen once. Sequencing was carried out using peripheral blood. These receptors all come from a woman between 70 and 85 years old with acute or convalescent COVID-19.

The rearrangement uses TRBV6-5 and TRBJ2-7; D remains unclear. The CDR3 extends over 13 amino acids. Germline-derived CDR1 and CDR2 are MNHEY and SVGAGI. Trimming pared 8 bases from V and 1 base from J, leaving 12 bases between. The CDR3 spells CASLESRSYEQYF. The DNA for the CDR3 is TGTGCCAGCCTCGAAAGCAGGTCCTACGAGCAGTACTTC.

The V gene is TRBV6-5, the J gene TRBJ1-1; 7 bases match TRBD1. The V segment lost 7 bases and the J segment 4 bases; nucleotides outside the gene matches: 12. The CDR3 runs 15 residues. The germline gives CDR1 MNHEY, CDR2 SVGAGI. CDR3 region: CASTDRDGAVTEAFF. For the CDR3, the DNA is TGTGCCAGCACCGACAGGGATGGGGCGGTCACTGAAGCTTTCTTT.

The chain combines TRBV4-3 with TRBJ1-2, with 10 bases aligning to TRBD1. The CDR3 runs to 16 residues. The germline gives CDR1 LGHNA, CDR2 YSLEER. J was trimmed by 3 bases and V by 0 bases; bases with no gene match: 4. The CDR3 loop is CASSQDGTGAYYGYTF. The CDR3 nucleotides are TGCGCCAGCAGCCAAGATGGGACAGGGGCTTACTATGGCTACACCTTC.

The rearrangement links TRBV6-5 to TRBJ1-2, with a possible D match to TRBD1 (6 bases). The CDR3 consists of 15 residues. The V gene's germline CDR1 is MNHEY and CDR2 SVGAGI. V was cut by 6 bases and J by 6 bases, with 20 bases left in between. In nucleotides, the CDR3 is TGTGCCAGCAGACCTAACCGGGACAACCTCCATGGCTACACCTTC. Translation gives CASRPNRDNLHGYTF.

V gene TRBV7-2 combines with J gene TRBJ2-3; weak D call: TRBD2 (5 bases). The CDR3 is 17 residues long. Between the trimmed V and J ends, which lost 4 bases and 0 bases, there was a span of 17 bases. From germline, CDR1 is SGHTA and CDR2 FQGNSA. CDR3 bases: TGTGCCAGCAGCTACCGCCCGACGGGGTCTAGCACAGATACGCAGTATTTT. Its translation: CASSYRPTGSSTDTQYF.

This sequence joins TRBV15 and TRBJ1-2, with 10 bases lining up with TRBD1. Germline V CDR1 and CDR2: LNHNV, YYDKDF (reference sequence). This CDR3 is built from 16 residues. The V segment lost 4 bases and the J segment 1 base; nucleotides outside the gene matches: 6. CDR3 DNA sequence: TGTGCCACCAGCATGACAGGGGGCAGGAATAACTATGGCTACACCTTC. Protein product: CATSMTGGRNNYGYTF. The full variable domain, with the rest looked up from reference TRBV15 and TRBJ1-2, is DAMVIQNPRYQVTQFGKPVTLSCSQTLNHNVMYWYQQKSSQAPKLLFHYYDKDFNNEADTPDNFQSRRPNTSFCFLDIRSPGLGDTAMYLCATSMTGGRNNYGYTFGSGTRLTVV.

The table lists this clone with a few counts. The chain couples TRBV11-2 to TRBJ1-4; no definite D call. This CDR3 contains 13 residues. The V end lost 6 bases, the J end lost 6 bases, and 11 bases lay between the germline ends. The germline CDR1 and CDR2 sequences are SGHAT and FQNNGV. The CDR3 spells CASRQTGDEKLFF. The CDR3 nucleotides are TGTGCCAGCAGACAGACCGGGGATGAAAAACTGTTTTTT.

J is TRBJ2-1 and V is TRBV2; no clear D. V was clipped by 6 bases and J by 0 bases, with 12 bases between them. The CDR3 length is 15 residues. The germline V gene encodes CDR1 SNHLY and CDR2 FYNNEI. CDR3 DNA sequence: TGTGCCAGCAGCCTCTACGAGAGCTCCTACAATGAGCAGTTCTTC. Translating it yields CASSLYESSYNEQFF.

This clone was observed a handful of times. The chain joins TRBV5-8 to TRBJ1-5; D is ambiguous. In germline, CDR1 is SGHTS, CDR2 YDEGEE. This CDR3 contains 12 residues. The V gene lost 5 bases and the J gene lost 5 bases, with 8 bases spanning the gap. CDR3 sequence reads: CASSRADQPQHF. For the CDR3, the DNA is TGTGCCAGCAGTAGAGCGGATCAGCCCCAGCATTTT.

On this clone itself: The germline gene is not matched at one end of the junction; a read error may be the cause. The rearrangement joins TRBV7-2 to TRBJ1-5; 10 positions agree with TRBD1. Germline V gene data show CDR1 as SGHTA and CDR2 as FQGNSA. The CDR3 runs 15 residues. The CDR3 region is CASSLSMGQGQLQHF. CDR3 coding DNA: TGTGCCAGCAGCTTAAGCATGGGACAGGGGCAGCTCCAGCATTTT.

This chain uses TRBV7-9 with TRBJ1-4, with 8 bases fitting TRBD1. CDR3 size: 16 residues. The V and J ends lost 1 base and 7 bases, in that order; junction bases with no gene match: 8. The V gene's germline CDR1 is SEHNR and CDR2 FQNEAQ (reference sequence). The CDR3 spells CASSLGTGNHSEKLFF. CDR3 bases: TGTGCCAGCAGCTTAGGGACAGGGAATCACAGTGAAAAACTGTTTTTT.

This clone came up once. This chain uses TRBV3-1 (or the pseudogene TRBV3-2) with TRBJ1-5; a weak D match, TRBD1 (6 bases). This CDR3 has 14 residues. Germline CDR1 is LGHDT and CDR2 is YNNKEL (reference sequence). Trimming removed 2 bases at V and 6 bases at J, with 11 bases between. CDR3 in amino acids: CASSQNRVGQPQHF. The CDR3 nucleotides read TGTGCCAGCAGCCAAAACAGGGTTGGTCAGCCCCAGCATTTT.

This chain uses TRBV6-5 with TRBJ2-7; D is ambiguous. Deletions cut 6 bases from V and 2 bases from J, with 14 bases between. CDR3 length: 14 residues. Germline lookup yields CDR1 MNHEY and CDR2 SVGAGI. CDR3 sequence reads: CASRQLISTYEQYF. The CDR3 bases are TGTGCCAGCAGACAGCTCATTTCCACCTACGAGCAGTACTTC.

The genes are TRBV14 and TRBJ1-4; D not certain. The CDR3 contains 16 residues. The germline V gene has CDR1 SGHDN and CDR2 FVKESK. Trimming took off 5 bases at V and 5 bases at J, with 18 bases between the two ends. The CDR3 here is CASSRVTGLTNEKLFF. As DNA, the CDR3 is TGTGCCAGCAGCAGAGTGACTGGACTGACGAATGAAAAACTGTTTTTT.

V and J are TRBV6-1 and TRBJ1-1, with D uncertain. CDR1 is MNHNS, CDR2 SASEGT, per germline. The CDR3 runs to 13 residues. V lost 2 bases to trimming and J lost 6 bases, with 10 bases between them. The CDR3 nucleotides are TGTGCCAGCAGTGAATCCGTCAGCGCTGAAGCTTTCTTT. This translates into CASSESVSAEAFF.

The chain carries TRBV28 and TRBJ1-5; D not certain. The CDR3 runs 12 residues. Germline loops: CDR1 MDHEN, CDR2 SYDVKM. Trimming left V 6 bases short and J 7 bases short, with 10 bases between. CDR3 nucleotides: TGTGCCAGCAGCGGGAATGGACAGCCCCAGCATTTT. Amino acids: CASSGNGQPQHF.

The rearrangement links TRBV19 to TRBJ2-5, with a tentative D call TRBD2 (7 bases). This CDR3 has 16 amino acids. Trimming left V 5 bases short and J 4 bases short, with 20 bases between. Germline assignment: CDR1 LNHDA and CDR2 SQIVND (reference sequence). The DNA for the CDR3 is TGTGCCAGTAGTCCTCTTGGGCGGGGGCCGGGAGAGACCCAGTACTTC. As protein: CASSPLGRGPGETQYF.

This chain uses TRBV30 with TRBJ1-1; possibly TRBD1 for D (6 bases). The germline V and J ends were trimmed by 4 bases and 4 bases, with 19 bases remaining between them. The CDR3 is made up of 15 amino acids. Germline V gene sequence: CDR1 GTSNPN, CDR2 SVGIG (reference sequence). The CDR3 reads CAWMGYEQGITEAFF. The CDR3 nucleotides are TGTGCCTGGATGGGCTATGAACAGGGTATCACTGAAGCTTTCTTT.

This clone is a singleton in its sample. J is TRBJ1-1 and V is TRBV5-1; D not resolved. V was cut by 2 bases and J by 7 bases, with 15 bases left in between. Germline CDR1 reads SGHRS; CDR2 reads YFSETQ. CDR3 length: 14 residues. DNA for the CDR3: TGCGCCAGCAGCTTAACTGTGCAGGTCGGTGAAGCTTTCTTT. Its protein is CASSLTVQVGEAFF.

This CDR3 reads CASSPGLFNEKLFF. CDR3 nucleotide sequence: TGCGCCAGCAGCCCCGGGTTGTTCAATGAAAAACTGTTTTTT. The genes are TRBV4-3 and TRBJ1-4; D call uncertain. Trimming removed 4 bases at V and 5 bases at J, with 11 bases between. The CDR3 totals 14 residues. CDR1 and CDR2 from the germline V gene are LGHNA and YSLEER.

This chain joins TRBV18 and TRBJ1-1; 8 positions match TRBD1. The CDR3 is 16 amino acids. CDR1 is KGHSH and CDR2 is LQKENI in the germline V gene. The J segment lost 2 bases and the V segment lost 2 bases, leaving 7 bases of the junction unmatched. This CDR3 is CASSPVAGGVNTEAFF. Written as DNA, the CDR3 is TGTGCCAGCTCACCAGTGGCAGGGGGCGTAAACACTGAAGCTTTCTTT.